This TCR beta chain is drawn from a study of blood T cells in healthy people across ages. A second PCR, run for roughly 7 to 11 cycles, used a sample-barcoded 5' primer plus a J-beta primer mix. TCRdb reprocessed the 5' RACE reads via MiXCR and lists one record per CDR3 protein. This sample has fewer than 2 million distinct CDR3 sequences; approximately 39% occur once, and the top ten carry approximately 22%. The CDR3 length is 19 residues. Trimming shortened V by 4 bases and J by 5 bases, and 28 bases separated the two germline ends. Germline assignment: CDR1 MNHNS and CDR2 SASEGT. Ten or more counts support this clonotype.

The chain is built from TRBV6-1 and TRBJ2-3; a possible D gene is TRBD1 (6 bases). Sequencing was carried out using blood. The TCR originated in a human donor in good health. The CDR3 region is CASSGVSGNRAIDGDTQYF. In nucleotides, the CDR3 is TGTGCCAGCAGTGGGGTCTCGGGGAACAGGGCGATAGATGGAGATACGCAGTATTTT.